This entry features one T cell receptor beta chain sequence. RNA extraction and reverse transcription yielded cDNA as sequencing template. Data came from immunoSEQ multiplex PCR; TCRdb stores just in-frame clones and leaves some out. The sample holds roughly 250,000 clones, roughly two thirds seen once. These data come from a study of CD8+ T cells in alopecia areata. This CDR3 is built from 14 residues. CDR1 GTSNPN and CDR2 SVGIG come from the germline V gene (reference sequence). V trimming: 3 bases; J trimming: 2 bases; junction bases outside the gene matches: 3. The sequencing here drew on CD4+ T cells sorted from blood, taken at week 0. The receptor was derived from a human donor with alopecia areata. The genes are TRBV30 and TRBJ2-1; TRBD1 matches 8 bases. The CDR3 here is CAWRGTGAYNEQFF. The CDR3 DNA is TGTGCCTGGAGGGGGACAGGAGCCTACAATGAGCAGTTCTTC.